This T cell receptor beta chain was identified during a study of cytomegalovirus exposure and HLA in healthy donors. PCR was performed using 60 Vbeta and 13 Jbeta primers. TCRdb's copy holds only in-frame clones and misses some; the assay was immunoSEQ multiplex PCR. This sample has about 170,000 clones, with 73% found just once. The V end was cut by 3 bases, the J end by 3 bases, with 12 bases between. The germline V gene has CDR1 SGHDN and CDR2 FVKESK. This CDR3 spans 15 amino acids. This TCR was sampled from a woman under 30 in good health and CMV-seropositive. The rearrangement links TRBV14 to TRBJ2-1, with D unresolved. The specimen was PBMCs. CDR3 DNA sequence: TGTGCCAGCAGCCACACGGGTGGTTTCTACAATGAGCAGTTCTTC. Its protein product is CASSHTGGFYNEQFF.